The source of this T cell receptor beta chain is a study of T-cell memory formation after mild COVID-19. Study details: The TCR clusters were mostly specific to one donor.

MiXCR, applied by TCRdb to the 5' RACE reads, yields one record per CDR3 protein. The repertoire consists of about half a million distinct CDR3 sequences, with 18% occurring once and the leading ten covering roughly an eighth. About this clonotype: The antigen is unknown.

The CDR3 length is 12 residues. The germline V gene has CDR1 SGHTA and CDR2 FQGTGA. Trimming took off 2 bases at V and 6 bases at J, with 8 bases between the two ends. Study-wide findings and caveats: Later expanders leaned toward CD4+, whereas clones contracting from day 15 to 85 were balanced CD4/CD8. Pre-infection memory held some responding clones, suggesting pre-existing cross-reactive T cells responded.

V usage is TRBV7-3 and J usage is TRBJ2-7; D may be TRBD2 (6 bases). The sample comprised PBMCs or a T cell subset sorted from them (not recorded which). The source of this sequence is an adult woman who had mild COVID-19 (a few samples of this study predate the infection). Cell type and time point are not known. DNA for the CDR3: TGTGCCAGCAGCTTATTTAGCGGCGAGCAGTACTTC. Its protein product is CASSLFSGEQYF.